The 9 T cell receptor beta chains in this list originate from one sample, sequenced in a study of blood T cell repertoires in COVID-19. Data came from immunoSEQ multiplex PCR; TCRdb stores just in-frame clones and leaves some out. The sample lists under 140,000 clones; approximately 82% were seen once. What was sequenced was peripheral blood. Receptors originate from a woman older than 75 with acute or convalescent COVID-19.

V and J are TRBV7-9 and TRBJ1-1; D not resolved. CDR3 size: 11 residues. Germline V lookup: CDR1 SEHNR, CDR2 FQNEAQ (reference sequence). Trimming took 5 bases from V and 6 from J, leaving 7 bases between them. The CDR3 is CASSPQAEAFF. CDR3 bases: TGTGCCAGCAGCCCCCAGGCTGAAGCTTTCTTT.

The chain is built from TRBV3-1 (or the pseudogene TRBV3-2) and TRBJ2-5; 7 bases line up with TRBD2. The CDR3 is 15 residues long. Germline values: CDR1 LGHDT, CDR2 YNNKEL (reference sequence). Trimming took 6 bases from V and 1 from J; bases not matched to a gene: 8. The CDR3 DNA is TGTGCCAGCAGTATAAGCGGGACCGTCCAAGAGACCCAGTACTTC. It encodes CASSISGTVQETQYF.

CDR3 sequence (DNA): TGTGCCAGTAGAGATGGCCGAAATCAGCCCCAGCATTTT. It is translated as CASRDGRNQPQHF. The V call is TRBV19, the J call TRBJ1-5, with unresolved D. In germline, CDR1 is LNHDA, CDR2 SQIVND (reference sequence). The CDR3 is 13 residues long. V was cut by 6 bases and J by 4 bases, with 10 bases left in between.

The gene calls are TRBV14 and TRBJ2-5, with D possibly being TRBD2 (6 bases). Trimming removed 4 bases from V and 0 bases from J, with 12 bases in between. CDR3 length equals 15 residues. The germline gives CDR1 SGHDN, CDR2 FVKESK. CDR3 in amino acids: CASSPLAGYQETQYF. The DNA of the CDR3 is TGTGCCAGCAGCCCTCTTGCGGGGTACCAAGAGACCCAGTACTTC. Complete variable domain (other parts from reference TRBV14 and TRBJ2-5): EAGVTQFPSHSVIEKGQTVTLRCDPISGHDNLYWYRRVMGKEIKFLLHFVKESKQDESGMPNNRFLAERTGGTYSTLKVQPAELEDSGVYFCASSPLAGYQETQYFGPGTRLLVL.

This chain uses TRBV5-1 with TRBJ2-2, with TRBD1 matching over 8 bases. Germline-derived CDR1 and CDR2 are SGHRS and YFSETQ. V lost 4 bases and J lost 5; bases outside the gene matches: 10. CDR3 size: 16 residues. The CDR3 DNA reads as TGCGCCAGCAGCCAAAACCAGGGGGCCAGGACCGGGGAGCTGTTTTTT. This translates into CASSQNQGARTGELFF.

The gene calls are TRBV7-3 and TRBJ2-1, with 12 bases aligning to TRBD2. This CDR3 spans 15 amino acids. Germline CDR1 SGHTA, CDR2 FQGTGA. Germline trimming cut 5 bases from V and 3 bases from J; bases unmatched to any gene: 2. DNA for the CDR3: TGTGCCAGCAGCAAGACTAGCGGGGGCTACAATGAGCAGTTCTTC. Its protein product is CASSKTSGGYNEQFF.

This chain links TRBV15 with TRBJ1-1, with unresolved D. The CDR3 runs 13 residues. Germline V lookup: CDR1 LNHNV, CDR2 YYDKDF (reference sequence). The V gene lost 0 bases and the J gene lost 3 bases, with 5 bases spanning the gap. CDR3 bases: TGTGCCACCAGCAGAGATTCGGACACTGAAGCTTTCTTT. Translating gives CATSRDSDTEAFF.

V gene TRBV28 combines with J gene TRBJ1-6; maybe TRBD1 (6 bases). The germline V gene encodes CDR1 MDHEN and CDR2 SYDVKM. The CDR3 has 12 amino acids. The CDR3 is CAAGDYNSPLHF. CDR3 DNA sequence: TGTGCGGCAGGGGACTATAATTCACCCCTCCACTTT.

Worth noting for this clone: An end of the junction does not agree with germline; a read error may underlie this. This sample also contains other DNA sequences that code for the same CDR3. DNA for the CDR3: TGTGCTAGCAGTCCAGCGGTGAGCTCCTACAATGAGCAGTTCTTC. Amino acid sequence: CASSPAVSSYNEQFF. This chain joins TRBV7-2 and TRBJ2-1; TRBD2 might be the D (5 bases). The CDR3 is made up of 15 amino acids. Germline CDR1 and CDR2: SGHTA and FQGNSA.